This is a list of T cell receptor beta chains from one sample in a study of siplizumab effects on memory and regulatory T cells. The method was immunoSEQ multiplex PCR; TCRdb's version includes in-frame clones alone and lacks a portion of them. In the table there are about 100,000 clones, 90% to 95% of which are singletons. Material for sequencing was Tregs sorted from blood. The receptors derive from a human donor in good health. CDR3s include the opening cysteine and the closing phenylalanine or tryptophan. Each record gives: J gene, V gene, clone size, D gene, CDR3 DNA, CDR3 protein. A D gene is named only where the DNA matches it firmly. The size of a clone is reported for some rows only, either as once, few or many, or as a class for expanded clones.

TRBJ2-2,TRBV11-2,-,-,TGTGCCAGCAGCTTAGGACCCACCGGGGAGCTGTTTTTT,CASSLGPTGELFF
TRBJ2-2,TRBV19,-,TRBD1,TGTGCCAGTAGTCAGAAGACAGGGGGCGCCAGGACCGGGGAGCTGTTTTTT,CASSQKTGGARTGELFF
TRBJ1-4,TRBV19,-,TRBD1,TGTGCCAGTAGTATCGGGGGCCAGACAGGGCCTGAAAAACTGTTTTTT,CASSIGGQTGPEKLFF
TRBJ1-1,TRBV6-5,-,-,TGTGCCAGCAGCTCTCGGATTGAGGCTGAAGCTTTCTTT,CASSSRIEAEAFF
TRBJ2-2,TRBV7-2,-,-,TGTGCCAGCAGCGTCGCCGCCACCGGGGAGCTGTTTTTT,CASSVAATGELFF
TRBJ2-2,TRBV10-2,-,-,TGCGCCAGCAGTTCGACCGGGACACTGGAAACCGGGGAGCTGTTTTTT,CASSSTGTLETGELFF
TRBJ1-1,TRBV6-6,-,-,TGTGCCAGCAGTGTGCCGGGCCCGGGGAAGACTGAAGCTTTCTTT,CASSVPGPGKTEAFF
TRBJ2-7,TRBV6-5,many,-,TGTGCCAGCAGTCTGAGGATGTGGAACTACGAGCAGTACTTC,CASSLRMWNYEQYF
TRBJ1-6,TRBV27,once,TRBD1,TGTGCCAGCAGTTACCGGACAGGGGATAATTCACCCCTCCACTTT,CASSYRTGDNSPLHF
TRBJ2-4,TRBV7-9,-,TRBD2,TGTGCCAGCAGCTTAGCGGTAGCGGGAGGGCAAAACATTCAGTACTTC,CASSLAVAGGQNIQYF
TRBJ1-2,TRBV27,-,-,TGTGCCAGCAGGCCAATTGGGACGGGGGACTATGGCTACACCTTC,CASRPIGTGDYGYTF
TRBJ1-3,TRBV28,-,-,TGTGCCAGCAGTTTAATCCCGGGGACCTCTGGAAACACCATATATTTT,CASSLIPGTSGNTIYF
TRBJ2-1,TRBV5-1,-,-,TGCGCCAGCAGCTTGGTATCTGAGAACTCCTACAATGAGCAGTTCTTC,CASSLVSENSYNEQFF
TRBJ2-3,TRBV5-1,-,-,TGCGCCAGCAGCTTAGCCGCCGGGACACTTACCACAGATACGCAGTATTTT,CASSLAAGTLTTDTQYF
TRBJ2-7,TRBV28,-,-,TGTGCCAGCAGTTTATCAGGTCAGAGCTCCTACGAGCAGTACTTC,CASSLSGQSSYEQYF
TRBJ2-2,TRBV6-5,once,TRBD1,TGTGCCAGCAGTTACCGGGACAGGAGGGGGGAGCTGTTTTTT,CASSYRDRRGELFF
TRBJ2-3,TRBV5-1,-,-,TGCGCCAGCAGCTTGGTAGCAGATACGCAGTATTTT,CASSLVADTQYF
TRBJ1-2,TRBV28,-,-,TGTGCCAGCAGTTCCGATAGGGCGAGCCAAGACTACACCTTC,CASSSDRASQDYTF
TRBJ2-3,TRBV6-5,-,TRBD2,TGTGCCAGCAGCCCCCGGGGGGGGAATACGCAGTATTTT,CASSPRGGNTQYF
TRBJ1-3,TRBV2,-,-,TGTGCCAGCAGGAGTGGACAGACCGGTCGAAACACCATATATTTT,CASRSGQTGRNTIYF
TRBJ2-2,TRBV19,-,-,TGTGCCAGTAGAAGGACGGGAACCGGGGAGCTGTTTTTT,CASRRTGTGELFF
TRBJ1-1,TRBV18,-,TRBD1,TGTGCCAGCTCACAGGGGGCCGCCACTGAAGCTTTCTTT,CASSQGAATEAFF
TRBJ2-1,TRBV15,-,-,TGTGCCACCAGCAGAGACTTATCAGGGTCCAATGAGCAGTTCTTC,CATSRDLSGSNEQFF
TRBJ1-4,TRBV9,-,-,TGTGCCAGCAGCGGTCAGGTGGGAGGTGAAAAACTGTTTTTT,CASSGQVGGEKLFF
TRBJ1-2,TRBV5-4,few,-,TGTGCCAGCAGCGGGATGTCATCTTCGAGCTACACCTTC,CASSGMSSSSYTF
TRBJ1-1,TRBV7-3,-,-,TGTGCCAGCAGCCGTCACCAGAACACTGAAGCTTTCTTT,CASSRHQNTEAFF
TRBJ2-3,TRBV6-1,-,TRBD1,TGTGCCAGCAGTGCGATGTGGACAGGGGCCGTAGATACGCAGTATTTT,CASSAMWTGAVDTQYF
TRBJ2-7,TRBV7-2,-,-,TGTGCCAGCAGCTTAGCTCGTGCAGGGGCCTACGAGCAGTACTTC,CASSLARAGAYEQYF
TRBJ2-7,TRBV5-4,once,-,TGTGCCAGCAGCCTCGGGCACAGGGTAGGGTACGAGCAGTACTTC,CASSLGHRVGYEQYF
TRBJ2-1,TRBV5-1,-,TRBD2,TGCGCCAGCAGAGGACTAGCGGGAGTTTCCACTAAGTCCAATGAGCAGTTCTTC,CASRGLAGVSTKSNEQFF
TRBJ1-1,TRBV6-5,-,-,TGTGCCAGCAGAAAAGGGTGGCTAGGGACTGAAGCTTTCTTT,CASRKGWLGTEAFF
TRBJ1-1,TRBV18,-,-,TGTGCCAGCTCACCACAGTCCGGGAACACTGAAGCTTTCTTT,CASSPQSGNTEAFF
TRBJ2-5,TRBV5-8,-,TRBD2,TGTGCCAGCAGCCGCGGACTAGAGATTGGAGAGACCCAGTACTTC,CASSRGLEIGETQYF
TRBJ2-1,TRBV20-1,-,-,TGCAGTGCTAGTATCGATTTTGAGCAGTTCTTC,CSASIDFEQFF
TRBJ1-1,TRBV30,-,-,TGTGCCTGGAGTGTACGCGTAGATAAGACTGAAGCTTTCTTT,CAWSVRVDKTEAFF
TRBJ2-2,TRBV4-2,-,-,TGTGCCAGCAGCCAAGGTCTCGGGGAGCTGTTTTTT,CASSQGLGELFF
TRBJ2-7,TRBV6-1,once,TRBD1,TGTGCCAGCAGTGCCCGGGACAGGCACTCCTACGAGCAGTACTTC,CASSARDRHSYEQYF
TRBJ2-7,TRBV7-9,once,-,TGTGCCAGCAGCCATATCGACTGGGAAAATTCATTCTACGAGCAGTACTTC,CASSHIDWENSFYEQYF
TRBJ2-5,TRBV18,-,TRBD1,TGTGCCAGCTCCAGGGACAGGGAAGAGACCCAGTACTTC,CASSRDREETQYF